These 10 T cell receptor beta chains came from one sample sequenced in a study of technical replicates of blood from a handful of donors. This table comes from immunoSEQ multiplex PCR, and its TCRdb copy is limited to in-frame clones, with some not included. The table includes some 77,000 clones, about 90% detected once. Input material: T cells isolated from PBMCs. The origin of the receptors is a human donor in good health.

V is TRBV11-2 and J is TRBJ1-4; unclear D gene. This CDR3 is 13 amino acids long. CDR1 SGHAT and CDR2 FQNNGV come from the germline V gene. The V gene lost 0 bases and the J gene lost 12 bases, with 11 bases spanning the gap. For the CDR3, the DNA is TGTGCCAGCAGCTTAGAAGCGGCTTCAGAACTGTTTTTT. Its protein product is CASSLEAASELFF. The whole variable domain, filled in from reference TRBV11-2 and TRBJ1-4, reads EAGVAQSPRYKIIEKRQSVAFWCNPISGHATLYWYQQILGQGPKLLIQFQNNGVVDDSQLPKDRFSAERLKGVDSTLKIQPAKLEDSAVYLCASSLEAASELFFGSGTQLSVL.

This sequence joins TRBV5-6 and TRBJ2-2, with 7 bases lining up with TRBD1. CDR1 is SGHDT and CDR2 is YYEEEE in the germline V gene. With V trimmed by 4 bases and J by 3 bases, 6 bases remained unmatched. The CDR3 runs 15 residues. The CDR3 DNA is TGTGCCAGCAGCCACAGGGGAAGAGACACCGGGGAGCTGTTTTTT. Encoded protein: CASSHRGRDTGELFF.

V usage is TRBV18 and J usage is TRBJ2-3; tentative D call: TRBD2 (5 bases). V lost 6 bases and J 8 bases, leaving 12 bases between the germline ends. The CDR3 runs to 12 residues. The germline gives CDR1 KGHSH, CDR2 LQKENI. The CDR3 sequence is CASSEVLGTQYF. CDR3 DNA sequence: TGTGCCAGCTCGGAGGTGCTAGGTACGCAGTATTTT.

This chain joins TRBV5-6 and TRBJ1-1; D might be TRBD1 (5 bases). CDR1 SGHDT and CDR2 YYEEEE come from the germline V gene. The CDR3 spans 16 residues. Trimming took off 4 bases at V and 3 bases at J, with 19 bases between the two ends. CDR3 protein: CASSLGRGRAHTEAFF. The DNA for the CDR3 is TGTGCCAGCAGCCTCGGTAGGGGCCGCGCGCACACTGAAGCTTTCTTT.

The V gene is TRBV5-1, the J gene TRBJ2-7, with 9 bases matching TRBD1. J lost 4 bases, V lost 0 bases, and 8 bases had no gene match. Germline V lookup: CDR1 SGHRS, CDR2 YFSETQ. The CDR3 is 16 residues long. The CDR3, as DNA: TGCGCCAGCAGCTTGGAGGGGGACAGGGATGTTTACGAGCAGTACTTC. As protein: CASSLEGDRDVYEQYF. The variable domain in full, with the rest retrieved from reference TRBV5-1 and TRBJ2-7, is KAGVTQTPRYLIKTRGQQVTLSCSPISGHRSVSWYQQTPGQGLQFLFEYFSETQRNKGNFPGRFSGRQFSNSRSEMNVSTLELGDSALYLCASSLEGDRDVYEQYFGPGTRLTVT.

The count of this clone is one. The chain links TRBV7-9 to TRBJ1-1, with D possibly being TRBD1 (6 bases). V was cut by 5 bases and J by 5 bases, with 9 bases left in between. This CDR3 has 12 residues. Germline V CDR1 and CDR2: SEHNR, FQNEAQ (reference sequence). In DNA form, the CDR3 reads TGTGCCAGCAGCCGGACAGAAACTGAAGCTTTCTTT. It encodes CASSRTETEAFF.

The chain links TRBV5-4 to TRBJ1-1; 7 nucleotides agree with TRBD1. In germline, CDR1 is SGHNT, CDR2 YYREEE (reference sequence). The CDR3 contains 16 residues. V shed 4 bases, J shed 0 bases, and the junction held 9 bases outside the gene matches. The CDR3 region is CASSPRRGVLNTEAFF. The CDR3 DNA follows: TGTGCCAGCAGCCCGCGCAGGGGGGTCCTGAACACTGAAGCTTTCTTT.

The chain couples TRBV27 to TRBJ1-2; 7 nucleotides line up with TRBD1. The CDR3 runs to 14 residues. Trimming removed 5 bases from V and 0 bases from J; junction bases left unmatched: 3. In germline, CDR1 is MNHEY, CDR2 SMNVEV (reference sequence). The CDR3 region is CASSRTGANYGYTF. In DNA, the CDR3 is TGTGCCAGCAGTCGTACAGGGGCTAACTATGGCTACACCTTC.

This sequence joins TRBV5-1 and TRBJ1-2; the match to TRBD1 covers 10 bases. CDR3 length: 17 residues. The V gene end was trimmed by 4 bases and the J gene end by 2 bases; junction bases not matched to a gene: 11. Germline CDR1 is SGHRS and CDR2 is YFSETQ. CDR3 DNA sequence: TGCGCCAGCAGCCCGGGACAGGGGAGGAGTTGGAACTATGGCTACACCTTC. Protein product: CASSPGQGRSWNYGYTF.

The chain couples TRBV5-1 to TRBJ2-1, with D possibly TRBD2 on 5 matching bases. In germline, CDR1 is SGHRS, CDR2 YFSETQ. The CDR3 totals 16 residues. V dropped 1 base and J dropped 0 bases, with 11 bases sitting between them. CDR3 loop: CASSLYVGSSYNEQFF. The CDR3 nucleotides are TGCGCCAGCAGCTTGTACGTGGGGAGCTCCTACAATGAGCAGTTCTTC.